Below, 21 T cell receptor beta chains from the same sample are listed, as sequenced in a study of cytomegalovirus exposure and HLA in healthy donors. 60 Vbeta and 13 Jbeta primers were used in PCR. Using immunoSEQ multiplex PCR, the repertoire was profiled, and TCRdb retains in-frame clones only, with some absent. The sample yields some 87,000 clones, more than 65% seen once. The sample taken for sequencing was PBMCs. Receptors were obtained from a man younger than 40 in good health and CMV-seronegative.

The chain couples TRBV14 to TRBJ2-1, with D possibly TRBD1 on 6 matching bases. V dropped 3 bases and J dropped 9 bases, with 9 bases sitting between them. The CDR3 extends over 12 amino acids. Germline V lookup: CDR1 SGHDN, CDR2 FVKESK. The CDR3 reads CASSHRGIEQFF. The CDR3 region has the DNA TGTGCCAGCAGCCACAGGGGTATTGAGCAGTTCTTC.

V gene TRBV19 combines with J gene TRBJ1-3; D possibly corresponds to TRBD1 (5 bases). The ends were cut back, 3 bases at V and 0 bases at J, with 21 bases in the middle. The CDR3 is made up of 19 amino acids. From germline, CDR1 is LNHDA and CDR2 SQIVND (reference sequence). CDR3 in amino acids: CASSIRDSYNTHSGNTIYF. CDR3 sequence (DNA): TGTGCCAGTAGTATCCGGGACTCATATAATACTCACTCTGGAAACACCATATATTTT.

J is TRBJ1-4 and V is TRBV18; D is uncertain. There are 17 residues in the CDR3. The V gene lost 0 bases and the J gene lost 5 bases, with 16 bases spanning the gap. CDR1 and CDR2 from the germline V gene are KGHSH and LQKENI. CDR3 DNA: TGTGCCAGCTCACCACCCAACGTAATCTACGGGAATGAAAAACTGTTTTTT. Its translation: CASSPPNVIYGNEKLFF.

The chain joins TRBV29-1 to TRBJ1-1, with a weak D call TRBD1 (6 bases). This CDR3 spans 15 amino acids. Germline V gene sequence: CDR1 SQVTM, CDR2 ANQGSEA. Trimming stripped 4 bases from V and 5 bases from J, with 20 bases between. CDR3 residues: CSVGERTGSWTEAFF. The CDR3 nucleotides read TGCAGCGTTGGGGAAAGAACAGGGAGTTGGACTGAAGCTTTCTTT.

This clone was detected only once. V usage is TRBV19 and J usage is TRBJ2-5; a weak D match, TRBD1 (6 bases). Germline CDR1 is LNHDA and CDR2 is SQIVND (reference sequence). Trimming stripped 6 bases from V and 2 bases from J, with 13 bases between. This CDR3 contains 14 residues. The CDR3: CASRAGQLQETQYF. Here the CDR3 DNA reads TGTGCCAGTAGAGCCGGACAGTTGCAAGAGACCCAGTACTTC.

CDR3 nucleotides: TGTGCCAGCAGTACCCATGGACAGGGGGATAACTATGGCTACACCTTC. It specifies CASSTHGQGDNYGYTF. V is TRBV28 and J is TRBJ1-2, with 10 bases matching TRBD1. There are 16 residues in the CDR3. The germline gives CDR1 MDHEN, CDR2 SYDVKM. V lost 5 bases to trimming and J lost 1 base; unmatched junction nucleotides: 7.

This chain links TRBV28 with TRBJ1-1; the D gene is possibly TRBD1 (6 bases). Looked up from germline, CDR1 is MDHEN and CDR2 is SYDVKM. This CDR3 has 14 amino acids. Trimming cost V 6 bases and J 3 bases, with 14 bases left between them. CDR3 coding DNA: TGTGCCAGCAGGGGGGCAGGGAGGGACACTGAAGCTTTCTTT. Translating gives CASRGAGRDTEAFF.

The V and J genes are TRBV7-9 and TRBJ2-2, with TRBD1 matching over 10 bases. J gave up 3 bases and V 6 bases, and 7 bases lay outside the gene matches. The CDR3 sequence is 16 residues long. Germline values: CDR1 SEHNR, CDR2 FQNEAQ (reference sequence). CDR3 protein: CASRARGQGYTGELFF. Written as DNA, the CDR3 is TGTGCCAGCAGGGCGAGGGGACAGGGGTACACCGGGGAGCTGTTTTTT.

The chain carries TRBV19 and TRBJ2-5, with a possible D match to TRBD2 (6 bases). The tail of the sequence fits TRBJ2-7 better, so the J call may be wrong. The CDR3 spans 14 residues. Germline CDR1 is LNHDA and CDR2 is SQIVND (reference sequence). The CDR3, as DNA: TGTGCCAGTAGTATACCGGGACTCTCCTACGAGCAGTACTTC. As protein: CASSIPGLSYEQYF.

This clone was seen a few times. V gene TRBV6-1 combines with J gene TRBJ1-5; TRBD1 aligns across 7 bases. V dropped 3 bases and J dropped 11; count of bases not matched to a gene: 16. Germline-derived CDR1 and CDR2 are MNHNS and SASEGT. CDR3 length equals 16 residues. Written as DNA, the CDR3 is TGTGCCAGCAGTGATTTGGGACAGAGATACTCGGTGTCCCAGCATTTT. It yields the protein CASSDLGQRYSVSQHF.

The chain is built from TRBV7-9 and TRBJ2-7; TRBD1 might be the D (6 bases). Germline V CDR1 and CDR2: SEHNR, FQNEAQ (reference sequence). Trimming shortened V by 4 bases and J by 5 bases, and 15 bases separated the two germline ends. The CDR3 spans 14 residues. This CDR3 reads CASSYTGFLDEQYF. The CDR3 DNA reads as TGTGCCAGCAGCTACACAGGGTTCTTGGACGAGCAGTACTTC.

CDR3 region: CASSMGGNQPQHF. CDR3 in DNA: TGTGCCAGTAGTATGGGCGGCAATCAGCCCCAGCATTTT. The gene calls are TRBV19 and TRBJ1-5; D uncertain. The CDR3 is 13 residues long. Trimming pared 3 bases from V and 2 bases from J, leaving 5 bases between. Germline CDR1 is LNHDA and CDR2 is SQIVND (reference sequence).

The chain links TRBV10-1 to TRBJ1-1; D remains ambiguous. V was clipped by 6 bases and J by 4 bases, with 12 bases between them. Germline V gene data show CDR1 as WNHNN and CDR2 as SYGVQD (reference sequence). The CDR3 length is 13 residues. CDR3 sequence reads: CASSRDVSTEAFF. The CDR3, as DNA: TGCGCCAGCAGCCGGGATGTTTCCACTGAAGCTTTCTTT.

The genes are TRBV27 and TRBJ1-1; 8 bases are a match to TRBD1. CDR3 length: 15 residues. Germline V gene data show CDR1 as MNHEY and CDR2 as SMNVEV (reference sequence). V dropped 2 bases and J dropped 3; count of bases not matched to a gene: 5. CDR3 coding DNA: TGTGCCAGCAGTTTAGACAGGGGATCGGACACTGAAGCTTTCTTT. Protein sequence: CASSLDRGSDTEAFF.

Points on this clone: Mismatch with germline at one junction end may stem from a read error. This rearrangement joins TRBV29-1 to TRBJ1-2; D ambiguous. Per germline, CDR1 SQVTM and CDR2 ANQGSEA. The CDR3 loop spans 12 amino acids. CDR3 amino acids: CSVEGFIRGYTF. In nucleotides, the CDR3 is TGCAGCGTCGAAGGATTCATTAGAGGCTACACCTTC.

This chain joins TRBV19 and TRBJ1-5, with D possibly TRBD1 on 5 matching bases. CDR1 and CDR2 (germline): LNHDA, SQIVND (reference sequence). CDR3 length equals 16 residues. V lost 3 bases and J 5 bases, leaving 17 bases between the germline ends. The CDR3 is CASSMGTGRGDQPQHF. The CDR3 region has the DNA TGTGCCAGTAGTATGGGGACGGGGAGGGGAGATCAGCCCCAGCATTTT.

This sequence joins TRBV18 and TRBJ1-1; no clear D gene. This CDR3 has 13 amino acids. CDR1 KGHSH and CDR2 LQKENI come from the germline V gene. Trimming left V 5 bases short and J 5 bases short, with 12 bases between. CDR3 coding DNA: TGTGCCAGCTCAAAGGTGGAGCGAACTGAAGCTTTCTTT. Amino acids: CASSKVERTEAFF.

This rearrangement joins TRBV11-1 to TRBJ1-4; TRBD1 matches 8 bases. The CDR3 sequence is 17 residues long. V dropped 4 bases and J dropped 2; count of bases not matched to a gene: 9. Germline values: CDR1 SGHAT, CDR2 FQDESV (reference sequence). The CDR3 DNA follows: TGTGCCAGCAGCTCAAGTAGGAGACAGGGGACTAATGAAAAACTGTTTTTT. Translated: CASSSSRRQGTNEKLFF. Full variable domain (rest looked up from reference TRBV11-1 and TRBJ1-4): EAEVAQSPRYKITEKSQAVAFWCDPISGHATLYWYRQILGQGPELLVQFQDESVVDDSQLPKDRFSAERLKGVDSTLKIQPAELGDSAMYLCASSSSRRQGTNEKLFFGSGTQLSVL.

The chain joins TRBV7-9 to TRBJ2-7, with 7 bases lining up with TRBD1. The CDR3 consists of 16 residues. Germline CDR1 reads SEHNR; CDR2 reads FQNEAQ (reference sequence). V trimming: 0 bases; J trimming: 1 base; junction bases outside the gene matches: 6. The DNA for the CDR3 is TGTGCCAGCAGCTTAGCGGAGGCAGGGGGATCCTACGAGCAGTACTTC. Protein product: CASSLAEAGGSYEQYF.

The rearrangement joins TRBV30 to TRBJ1-2, with D unresolved. Germline V lookup: CDR1 GTSNPN, CDR2 SVGIG (reference sequence). CDR3 size: 13 residues. Trimming removed 4 bases at V and 5 bases at J, with 14 bases between. CDR3 in DNA: TGTGCCTGGAATGAACAGAGCTGGTATGGCTACACCTTC. This gives the protein CAWNEQSWYGYTF.

This clone turned up a few times. The chain carries TRBV28 and TRBJ1-2; possible D gene TRBD1, 5 bases. CDR3 length: 11 amino acids. Germline lookup yields CDR1 MDHEN and CDR2 SYDVKM. Trimming removed 6 bases from V and 8 bases from J, with 10 bases in between. DNA for the CDR3: TGTGCCAGCAGACAAGGGGTCGGCTACACCTTC. As protein: CASRQGVGYTF.